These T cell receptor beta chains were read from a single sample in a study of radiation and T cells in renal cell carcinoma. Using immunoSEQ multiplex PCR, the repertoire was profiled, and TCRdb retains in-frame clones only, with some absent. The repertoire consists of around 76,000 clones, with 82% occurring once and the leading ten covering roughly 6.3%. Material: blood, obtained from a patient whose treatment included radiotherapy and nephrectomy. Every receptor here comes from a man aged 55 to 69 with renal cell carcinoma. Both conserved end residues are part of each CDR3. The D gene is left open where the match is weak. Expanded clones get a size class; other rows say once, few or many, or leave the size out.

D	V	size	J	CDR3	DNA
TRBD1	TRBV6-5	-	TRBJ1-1	CAGLAWGQGAEAFF	TGTGCCGGGTTAGCTTGGGGACAGGGGGCTGAAGCTTTCTTT
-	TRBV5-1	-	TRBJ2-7	CASSLVLGYEQYF	TGCGCCAGCAGCTTGGTCCTAGGGTACGAGCAGTACTTC
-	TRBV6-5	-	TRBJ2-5	CASSYSTSGWQETQYF	TGTGCCAGCAGTTACTCGACATCGGGGTGGCAAGAGACCCAGTACTTC
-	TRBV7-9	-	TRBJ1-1	CASSPDKAARAFF	TGTGCCAGCAGCCCCGACAAAGCTGCCCGAGCTTTCTTT
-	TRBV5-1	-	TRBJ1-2	CASSLGQFNYGYTF	TGCGCCAGCAGTTTAGGGCAGTTTAACTATGGCTACACCTTC
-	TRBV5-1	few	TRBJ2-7	CASTPDGVGEQYF	TGCGCCAGCACCCCTGATGGAGTGGGGGAGCAGTACTTC
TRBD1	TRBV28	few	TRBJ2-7	CASDPAQGANYEQYF	TGTGCCAGCGATCCGGCCCAGGGGGCGAACTACGAGCAGTACTTC
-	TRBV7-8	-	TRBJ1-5	CASSFDRAGGRNQPQHF	TGTGCCAGCAGCTTTGACCGGGCGGGTGGACGCAATCAGCCCCAGCATTTT
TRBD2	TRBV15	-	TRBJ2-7	CATRQGGSGRASEQYF	TGTGCCACCAGACAGGGAGGTAGCGGGAGGGCCAGCGAGCAGTACTTC
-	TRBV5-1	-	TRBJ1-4	CASSLVGAHEKLFF	TGCGCCAGCAGCTTAGTGGGGGCTCATGAAAAACTGTTTTTT
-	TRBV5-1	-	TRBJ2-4	CASSLWGTGAKNIQYF	TGCGCCAGCAGTCTGTGGGGGACGGGCGCCAAAAACATTCAGTACTTC
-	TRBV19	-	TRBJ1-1	CASSSFGQNTEAFF	TGTGCCAGTAGCTCCTTTGGACAGAACACTGAAGCTTTCTTT
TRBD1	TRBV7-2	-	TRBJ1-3	CASSSYPTGYGNTIYF	TGTGCCAGCAGCTCCTACCCGACAGGGTACGGAAACACCATATATTTT
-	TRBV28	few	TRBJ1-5	CASRDGTRSNQPQHF	TGTGCCAGCAGGGACGGGACACGGAGCAATCAGCCCCAGCATTTT
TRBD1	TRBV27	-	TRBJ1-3	CASRSWGGDREGNTIYF	TGTGCCAGCAGGTCTTGGGGCGGGGACAGGGAAGGAAACACCATATATTTT
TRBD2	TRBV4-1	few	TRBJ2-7	CASSQGAGGSYEQYF	TGCGCCAGCAGCCAAGGGGCGGGAGGTTCCTACGAGCAGTACTTC
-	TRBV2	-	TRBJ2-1	CASSRDWRGEQFF	TGTGCCAGCAGTCGGGACTGGAGGGGAGAGCAGTTCTTC
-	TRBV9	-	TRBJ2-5	CASSGLGQETQYF	TGTGCCAGCAGCGGGCTTGGACAAGAGACCCAGTACTTC
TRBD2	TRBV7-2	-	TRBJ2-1	CASSLLAGELKQFF	TGTGCCAGCAGCTTACTAGCGGGAGAACTGAAGCAGTTCTTC
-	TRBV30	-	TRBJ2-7	CAWSGSLVWGYEQYF	TGTGCCTGGAGTGGATCGCTGGTTTGGGGCTACGAGCAGTACTTC
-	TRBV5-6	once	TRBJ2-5	CASSLKPGVFETQYF	TGTGCCAGCAGCTTAAAGCCAGGGGTTTTTGAGACCCAGTACTTC
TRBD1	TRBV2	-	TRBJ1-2	CASNSASGGGYTF	TGTGCCAGCAATTCGGCCTCAGGGGGCGGCTACACCTTC
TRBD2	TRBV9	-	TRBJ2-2	CASSGTSGRPTGELFF	TGTGCCAGCAGCGGCACTAGCGGGAGACCGACCGGGGAGCTGTTTTTT
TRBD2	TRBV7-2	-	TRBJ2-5	CASSLTGLAEYQETQYF	TGTGCCAGCAGCTTAACCGGACTAGCGGAGTACCAAGAGACCCAGTACTTC
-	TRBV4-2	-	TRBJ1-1	CASSQATWGPRGMNTEAFF	TGTGCCAGCAGCCAAGCGACCTGGGGGCCCAGAGGGATGAACACTGAAGCTTTCTTT
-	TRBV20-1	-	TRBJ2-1	CKLGGTETFF	TGCAAATTGGGGGGGACAGAGACGTTCTTC
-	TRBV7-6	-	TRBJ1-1	CASSLNTGSTEAFF	TGTGCCAGCAGCTTAAATACGGGGAGCACTGAAGCTTTCTTT
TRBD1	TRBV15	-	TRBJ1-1	CATSRGQGPSTEAFF	TGTGCCACCAGCAGGGGACAGGGGCCGAGTACTGAAGCTTTCTTT
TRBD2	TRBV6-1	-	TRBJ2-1	CASSEFATSGYNEQFF	TGTGCCAGCAGTGAATTCGCGACTAGCGGGTACAATGAGCAGTTCTTC
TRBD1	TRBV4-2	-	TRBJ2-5	CASSQGRDSTQYF	TGTGCCAGCAGCCAAGGCCGGGACAGCACCCAGTACTTC
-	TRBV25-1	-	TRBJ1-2	CASSRGSQGYGYTF	TGTGCCAGCAGTAGGGGTTCACAGGGCTATGGCTACACCTTC
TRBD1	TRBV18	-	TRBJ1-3	CASSSSGGENTIYF	TGTGCCAGCTCATCTTCAGGGGGCGAAAACACCATATATTTT
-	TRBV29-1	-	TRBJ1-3	CSVEDRNSGNTIYF	TGCAGCGTTGAAGATCGAAACTCTGGAAACACCATATATTTT
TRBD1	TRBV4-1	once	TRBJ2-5	CASSQDWDRVGEGQETQYF	TGCGCCAGCAGCCAAGATTGGGACAGGGTTGGAGAGGGCCAAGAGACCCAGTACTTC
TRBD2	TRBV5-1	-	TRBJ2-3	CASSLGSSGIYVGTDTQYF	TGCGCCAGCAGCTTGGGGTCTAGCGGCATCTACGTAGGCACAGATACGCAGTATTTT
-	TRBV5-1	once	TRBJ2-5	CASSLRYPQETQYF	TGCGCCAGCAGCTTGAGGTACCCGCAAGAGACCCAGTACTTC
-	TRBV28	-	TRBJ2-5	CASRLSRGAETQYF	TGTGCCAGCAGATTGTCCAGGGGCGCGGAGACCCAGTACTTC
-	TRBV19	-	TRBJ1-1	CASSIRGEWFTEAFF	TGTGCCAGTAGTATCCGGGGGGAGTGGTTCACTGAAGCTTTCTTT
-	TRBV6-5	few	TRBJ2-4	CASSYGVYGDIQYF	TGTGCCAGCAGTTACGGGGTTTATGGGGACATTCAGTACTTC
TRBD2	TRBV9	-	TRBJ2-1	CASSVGGENQARNEQFF	TGTGCCAGCAGCGTTGGGGGGGAAAACCAGGCTCGGAATGAGCAGTTCTTC
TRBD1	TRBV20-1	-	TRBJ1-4	CSASGQGMAYF	TGCAGTGCTTCTGGACAGGGAATGGCCTATTTT
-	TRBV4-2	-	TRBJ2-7	CASSYSPGDEQYF	TGTGCCAGCAGCTACTCTCCGGGTGACGAGCAGTACTTC
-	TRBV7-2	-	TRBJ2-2	CASSLDLGALGELFF	TGTGCCAGCAGCTTAGATCTGGGGGCCCTCGGGGAGCTGTTTTTT
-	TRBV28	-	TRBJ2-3	CASSFRAPGGTDTQYF	TGTGCCAGCAGTTTTCGAGCGCCCGGGGGCACAGATACGCAGTATTTT
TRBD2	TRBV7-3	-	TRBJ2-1	CASSLTGLAGGINEQFF	TGTGCCAGCAGCTTAACCGGACTAGCGGGAGGGATCAATGAGCAGTTCTTC
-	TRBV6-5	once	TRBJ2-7	CASSPPLSSYEQYF	TGTGCCAGCAGCCCCCCCCTGAGCTCCTACGAGCAGTACTTC
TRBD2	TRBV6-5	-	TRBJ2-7	CASGLAGVYEQYF	TGTGCCAGCGGACTTGCGGGAGTCTACGAGCAGTACTTC
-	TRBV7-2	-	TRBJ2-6	CASSFPGYGANVLTF	TGTGCCAGCAGCTTCCCAGGTTACGGGGCCAACGTCCTGACTTTC
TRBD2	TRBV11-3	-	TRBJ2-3	CASSLSGRWSDTQYF	TGTGCCAGCAGCCTTAGCGGGAGGTGGTCAGATACGCAGTATTTT
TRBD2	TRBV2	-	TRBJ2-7	CASSTGTEGRAYEQYF	TGTGCCAGCAGTACGGGGACGGAGGGGAGGGCCTACGAGCAGTACTTC
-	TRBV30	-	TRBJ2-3	CAWSFPDWAGEVVADTQYF	TGTGCCTGGAGTTTTCCTGACTGGGCGGGTGAAGTCGTGGCAGATACGCAGTATTTT
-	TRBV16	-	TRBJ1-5	CASSQLVRGYSNQPQHF	TGTGCCAGCAGCCAATTGGTCCGGGGTTATAGCAATCAGCCCCAGCATTTT
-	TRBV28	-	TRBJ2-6	CASSLGAPRGVLTF	TGTGCCAGCAGTTTAGGGGCGCCAAGGGGCGTCCTGACTTTC
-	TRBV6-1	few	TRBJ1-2	CASRPKERYTF	TGTGCCAGCAGACCAAAAGAACGCTACACCTTC
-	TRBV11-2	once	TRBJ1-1	CASSLAVGGTEAFF	TGTGCCAGCAGCTTAGCCGTGGGAGGCACTGAAGCTTTCTTT
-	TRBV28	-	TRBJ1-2	CASRYSRANYGYTF	TGTGCCAGCAGGTACAGTCGAGCTAACTATGGCTACACCTTC
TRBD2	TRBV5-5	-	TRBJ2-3	CASSPSTGTSGPGTDTQYF	TGTGCCAGCAGCCCGAGTACCGGGACTAGCGGCCCGGGCACAGATACGCAGTATTTT